These 19 T cell receptor beta chains came from one sample sequenced in a study of blood T cell repertoires in COVID-19. Only in-frame clones appear in the TCRdb table, and some are missing; sequencing was by immunoSEQ multiplex PCR. Here the sample spans about 87,000 clones, about 85% being singletons. The source material was peripheral blood. The receptors here all came from a woman older than 75 with COVID-19, enrolled during active disease.

In nucleotides, the CDR3 is TGTGCCAGCAGGGACAGGAGATACATTAACTATGGCTACACCTTC. It translates to CASRDRRYINYGYTF. The genes are TRBV6-5 and TRBJ1-2, with 7 bases that match TRBD1. The CDR3 loop spans 15 amino acids. The ends lost 6 bases at V and 1 base at J; junction bases unmatched: 8. Germline CDR1 reads MNHEY; CDR2 reads SVGAGI.

The chain is built from TRBV29-1 and TRBJ2-7; D is possibly TRBD1 (5 bases). This CDR3 comprises 12 residues. The V gene's germline CDR1 is SQVTM and CDR2 ANQGSEA. The V and J ends lost 7 bases and 2 bases respectively, with 12 bases between them. CDR3 DNA: TGCAGCGCCCAAACAGGCCCCTACGAGCAGTACTTC. Residues: CSAQTGPYEQYF.

This clone came up once. The rearrangement links TRBV5-1 to TRBJ1-2; 8 bases fit TRBD1. V gave up 3 bases and J gave up 4 bases; unmatched junction bases: 8. This CDR3 comprises 15 residues. In germline, CDR1 is SGHRS, CDR2 YFSETQ. The CDR3 nucleotides read TGCGCCAGCAGCTCCGGACAGGGAGGGCTCTATGGCTACACCTTC. Translation gives CASSSGQGGLYGYTF. Together with reference TRBV5-1 and TRBJ1-2, the CDR3 gives the full variable domain: KAGVTQTPRYLIKTRGQQVTLSCSPISGHRSVSWYQQTPGQGLQFLFEYFSETQRNKGNFPGRFSGRQFSNSRSEMNVSTLELGDSALYLCASSSGQGGLYGYTFGSGTRLTVV.

This chain links TRBV28 with TRBJ2-1, with 8 nucleotides matching TRBD2. The ends lost 6 bases at V and 10 bases at J; junction bases unmatched: 17. The germline CDR1 and CDR2 sequences are MDHEN and SYDVKM. The CDR3 covers 16 residues. The CDR3 spells CASSRSRGGWIIEQFF. Written as DNA, the CDR3 is TGTGCCAGCAGCAGGAGCCGGGGGGGGTGGATCATCGAGCAGTTCTTC.

The rearrangement uses TRBV5-4 and TRBJ1-1, with 8 bases matching TRBD1. V lost 4 bases and J lost 2; bases outside the gene matches: 7. Germline values: CDR1 SGHNT, CDR2 YYREEE (reference sequence). The CDR3 runs 15 residues. In nucleotides, the CDR3 is TGTGCCAGCAGCGGTTCGGGACAGGCAAACACTGAAGCTTTCTTT. Translated: CASSGSGQANTEAFF.

V gene TRBV18 combines with J gene TRBJ2-1; 7 nucleotides align to TRBD2. The CDR3 runs 16 residues. From germline, CDR1 is KGHSH and CDR2 LQKENI. Germline trimming cut 1 base from V and 4 bases from J; bases unmatched to any gene: 7. In DNA form, the CDR3 reads TGTGCCAGCTCACCACTGGGGGGGATAGATTACAATGAGCAGTTCTTC. Its protein is CASSPLGGIDYNEQFF.

CDR3 nucleotide sequence: TGTGCCAGTAGTATATGGGGCAGACACTACGAGCAGTACTTC. Protein sequence: CASSIWGRHYEQYF. The rearrangement uses TRBV19 and TRBJ2-7; D is perhaps TRBD1 (5 bases). Trimming took 2 bases from V and 3 from J, leaving 11 bases between them. Per the germline V gene, CDR1 is LNHDA and CDR2 is SQIVND (reference sequence). The CDR3 is 14 residues long.

This sequence joins TRBV7-2 and TRBJ2-5; TRBD2 matches at 10 bases. The CDR3 has 16 amino acids. CDR1 is SGHTA, CDR2 FQGNSA, per germline. Unmatched junction bases numbered 4, after V lost 0 bases and J lost 3 bases. The CDR3 DNA follows: TGTGCCAGCAGCTTAGCTCGGCTAGCGGGAGAAGAGACCCAGTACTTC. It specifies CASSLARLAGEETQYF.

This chain links TRBV19 with TRBJ2-7, with D unclear. Trimming removed 3 bases from V and 5 bases from J, with 11 bases in between. The CDR3 has 13 amino acids. The germline V gene has CDR1 LNHDA and CDR2 SQIVND (reference sequence). This CDR3 reads CASSIAAADEQYF. In DNA, the CDR3 is TGTGCCAGTAGTATTGCGGCTGCTGACGAGCAGTACTTC.

The rearrangement joins TRBV29-1 to TRBJ2-1, with 9 nucleotides matching TRBD2. Germline V lookup: CDR1 SQVTM, CDR2 ANQGSEA. V shed 2 bases, J shed 0 bases, and the junction held 5 bases outside the gene matches. This CDR3 is built from 16 residues. The CDR3 loop is CSVEWTSASSYNEQFF. The CDR3 region has the DNA TGCAGCGTTGAATGGACTAGCGCAAGCTCCTACAATGAGCAGTTCTTC.

In its sample, this clone was seen a few times. This sequence joins TRBV2 and TRBJ1-1, with D possibly matching TRBD1 (5 bases). The CDR3 length is 13 residues. CDR1 SNHLY and CDR2 FYNNEI come from the germline V gene. Deletions cut 6 bases from V and 2 bases from J, with 10 bases between. As DNA, the CDR3 is TGTGCCAGCAGCGGGGGTTTTAACACTGAAGCTTTCTTT. This translates into CASSGGFNTEAFF.

This clone was detected once. The chain uses TRBV28 and TRBJ1-1; TRBD1 agrees at 12 bases. Germline loops: CDR1 MDHEN, CDR2 SYDVKM. This CDR3 is 15 amino acids long. The J segment lost 6 bases and the V segment lost 7 bases, leaving 9 bases of the junction unmatched. This chain's CDR3 is CASKWGQGASSEAFF. In nucleotides, the CDR3 is TGTGCCAGCAAGTGGGGACAGGGGGCTTCCTCTGAAGCTTTCTTT. The full variable domain, completed using reference TRBV28 and TRBJ1-1, is DVKVTQSSRYLVKRTGEKVFLECVQDMDHENMFWYRQDPGLGLRLIYFSYDVKMKEKGDIPEGYSVSREKKERFSLILESASTNQTSMYLCASKWGQGASSEAFFGQGTRLTVV.

The chain couples TRBV18 to TRBJ1-5; no clear D gene. The CDR3 runs 13 residues. Germline values: CDR1 KGHSH, CDR2 LQKENI. Trimming shortened V by 5 bases and J by 5 bases, and 10 bases separated the two germline ends. As DNA, the CDR3 is TGTGCCAGCTCAGAACTTCTGGATCAGCCCCAGCATTTT. Protein product: CASSELLDQPQHF.

The rearrangement joins TRBV12-3 or TRBV12-4 to TRBJ1-2, with a weak D call TRBD1 (5 bases). The CDR3 spans 13 residues. V was trimmed by 2 bases and J by 8 bases, leaving 12 bases between them. CDR3 sequence reads: CASSLLGLGGYTF. CDR3 nucleotide sequence: TGTGCCAGCAGTTTATTGGGGCTGGGAGGCTACACCTTC.

This chain uses TRBV30 with TRBJ2-5; the D gene is possibly TRBD1 (5 bases). The CDR3 has 14 amino acids. In germline, CDR1 is GTSNPN, CDR2 SVGIG (reference sequence). With 2 bases removed from V and 2 bases from J, the gap between germline ends came to 12 bases. This chain's CDR3 is CAWSLPAGQETQYF. CDR3 bases: TGTGCCTGGAGTCTCCCCGCAGGGCAAGAGACCCAGTACTTC.

This chain joins TRBV2 and TRBJ1-1, with a weak D call TRBD1 (6 bases). Trimming pared 8 bases from V and 5 bases from J, leaving 15 bases between. The germline V gene has CDR1 SNHLY and CDR2 FYNNEI. This CDR3 comprises 13 residues. CDR3 sequence reads: CASFGQPGTEAFF. The CDR3 nucleotides are TGTGCCAGCTTTGGACAGCCCGGGACTGAAGCTTTCTTT. Variable domain in full (rest from reference TRBV2 and TRBJ1-1): EPEVTQTPSHQVTQMGQEVILRCVPISNHLYFYWYRQILGQKVEFLVSFYNNEISEKSEIFDDQFSVERPDGSNFTLKIRSTKLEDSAMYFCASFGQPGTEAFFGQGTRLTVV.

The V and J genes are TRBV5-1 and TRBJ1-1; 9 bases align to TRBD1. Germline lookup yields CDR1 SGHRS and CDR2 YFSETQ. V lost 3 bases to trimming and J lost 1 base; unmatched junction nucleotides: 7. The CDR3 extends over 16 amino acids. The CDR3 reads CASSSTGGNWNTEAFF. CDR3 bases: TGCGCCAGCAGCTCAACAGGGGGCAATTGGAACACTGAAGCTTTCTTT.

This clone was observed a few times. This sequence joins TRBV18 and TRBJ2-7, with D possibly matching TRBD2 (5 bases). In germline, CDR1 is KGHSH, CDR2 LQKENI. This CDR3 region has 14 residues. Trimming stripped 3 bases from V and 5 bases from J, with 14 bases between. CDR3 bases: TGTGCCAGCTCACCGCTCTCGGACTTCCACGAGCAGTACTTC. Its protein product is CASSPLSDFHEQYF.

The table lists this clone with a count of one. The chain couples TRBV2 to TRBJ2-3; D uncertain. There are 12 residues in the CDR3. The V end lost 6 bases, the J end lost 2 bases, and 6 bases lay between the germline ends. Germline V gene sequence: CDR1 SNHLY, CDR2 FYNNEI. CDR3 amino acids: CASREHTDTQYF. CDR3 nucleotide sequence: TGTGCCAGCAGGGAACACACAGATACGCAGTATTTT.